The 9 T cell receptor beta chains given below trace back to one sample, sequenced in a study of blood T cell repertoires in COVID-19. Using immunoSEQ multiplex PCR, the repertoire was profiled, and TCRdb retains in-frame clones only, with some absent. Of 60,000 to 90,000 clones detected, roughly 88% appear once; the ten largest clones hold approximately 20%. Source material: peripheral blood. These receptors all come from a woman between 45 and 60 years old with acute or convalescent COVID-19.

This clone occurred a few times. The chain employs TRBV18 and TRBJ1-4; 9 nucleotides match TRBD1. The CDR3 runs 15 residues. The germline gives CDR1 KGHSH, CDR2 LQKENI. V lost 3 bases and J lost 5; bases outside the gene matches: 4. DNA for the CDR3: TGTGCCAGCTCACCTACCGGGACAGGGAATGAAAAACTGTTTTTT. Residues: CASSPTGTGNEKLFF.

The chain couples TRBV7-2 to TRBJ1-6; D call uncertain. V lost 2 bases and J 9 bases, leaving 11 bases between the germline ends. CDR3 length: 14 residues. CDR1 and CDR2 (germline): SGHTA, FQGNSA. The DNA of the CDR3 is TGTGCCAGCAGCTTAAGTGTTTTCGGTTCACCCCTCCACTTT. Encoded protein: CASSLSVFGSPLHF.

This sequence joins TRBV5-1 and TRBJ2-1; 10 bases are shared with TRBD2. The V segment lost 4 bases and the J segment 9 bases; nucleotides outside the gene matches: 19. This CDR3 has 18 residues. Germline V gene lookup returns CDR1 SGHRS and CDR2 YFSETQ. DNA for the CDR3: TGCGCCAGCAGCCAACGGACTAGCGGCCACCTTGGGGCCAGTGAGCAGTTCTTC. Translating it yields CASSQRTSGHLGASEQFF.

The chain recombines TRBV11-2 with TRBJ1-4; 8 positions match TRBD1. Unmatched junction bases numbered 11, after V lost 4 bases and J lost 7 bases. Germline CDR1 reads SGHAT; CDR2 reads FQNNGV. This CDR3 has 16 amino acids. The CDR3 nucleotides read TGTGCCAGCAGCTCCCTCAGGGGGCGCGTGGCTGAAAAACTGTTTTTT. Translated: CASSSLRGRVAEKLFF.

This clone has only a few counts. J is TRBJ2-7 and V is TRBV2; tentative D call: TRBD1 (6 bases). The CDR3 is 11 amino acids. Trimming removed 9 bases at V and 3 bases at J, with 9 bases between. Germline values: CDR1 SNHLY, CDR2 FYNNEI. CDR3 coding DNA: TGTGCCAGTCTACAGGGCTACGAGCAGTACTTC. Protein: CASLQGYEQYF.

The gene calls are TRBV18 and TRBJ1-5, with 8 positions matching TRBD1. Trimming cost V 3 bases and J 3 bases; bases outside gene matches: 4. This CDR3 contains 15 residues. In germline, CDR1 is KGHSH, CDR2 LQKENI. CDR3 residues: CASSPQTGANQPQHF. The CDR3 DNA reads as TGTGCCAGCTCACCGCAGACAGGGGCCAATCAGCCCCAGCATTTT.

The CDR3 nucleotides are TGTGCCAGCAGCCTCGACTTGGGCTCCTACAATGAGCAGTTCTTC. Its protein product is CASSLDLGSYNEQFF. The chain joins TRBV5-4 to TRBJ2-1; D uncertain. This CDR3 region has 15 residues. V was cut by 4 bases and J by 0 bases, with 11 bases left in between. Germline lookup yields CDR1 SGHNT and CDR2 YYREEE (reference sequence).

The chain has TRBV29-1 and TRBJ1-1, with 8 positions matching TRBD1. The V and J ends lost 7 bases and 5 bases, in that order; junction bases with no gene match: 18. This CDR3 is 16 amino acids long. The germline V gene has CDR1 SQVTM and CDR2 ANQGSEA. The CDR3 sequence is CSAGQGSGLDGTEAFF. For the CDR3, the DNA is TGCAGCGCTGGACAGGGTTCCGGCCTTGATGGGACTGAAGCTTTCTTT.

The rearrangement joins TRBV4-3 to TRBJ1-1, with D perhaps matching TRBD1 (6 bases). V shed 1 base and J shed 5 bases, with 17 bases lying between them. The CDR3 loop spans 16 amino acids. CDR1 and CDR2 from the germline V gene are LGHNA and YSLEER. CDR3 DNA sequence: TGCGCCAGCAGCCAAGTCGGGGGGGCGCGGACGACTGAAGCTTTCTTT. It yields the protein CASSQVGGARTTEAFF.